Below, 20 T cell receptor beta chains from the same sample are listed, as sequenced in a study of shared clonotypes between healthy human individuals. Produced via immunoSEQ multiplex PCR; TCRdb's table is partial and in-frame only. The sample includes fewer than 3 million clones, just under 95% of them seen just once. The material sequenced was naive CD4+ T cells from PBMCs. The subset: CD45RA+ positively selected. The source is a man younger than 30 in good health. Some clones in this sample may be carry-over from other donors' samples.

The chain has TRBV13 and TRBJ2-7, with D perhaps TRBD2 (5 bases). V was trimmed by 0 bases and J by 0 bases, leaving 15 bases between them. The CDR3 is 17 residues long. Germline V gene data show CDR1 as PRHDT and CDR2 as FYEKMQ (reference sequence). The CDR3 DNA reads as TGTGCCAGCAGCTTAGGGAGGACTCTACCAAGCTCCTACGAGCAGTACTTC. It yields the protein CASSLGRTLPSSYEQYF. Combining the CDR3 with reference TRBV13 and TRBJ2-7 gives the whole variable domain AAGVIQSPRHLIKEKRETATLKCYPIPRHDTVYWYQQGPGQDPQFLISFYEKMQSDKGSIPDRFSAQQFSDYHSELNMSSLELGDSALYFCASSLGRTLPSSYEQYFGPGTRLTVT.

Regarding this clone: Its ends do not fully match the called genes, so a read error is possible. The V and J genes are TRBV19 and TRBJ1-1, with a tentative D call TRBD1 (6 bases). Germline CDR1 is LNHDA and CDR2 is SQIVND (reference sequence). CDR3 size: 17 residues. The CDR3 nucleotides read TGTGCCAGTCGTATAATTGGGGGGCAGGGTGGCAACACTGAAGCTTTCTTT. The encoded protein is CASRIIGGQGGNTEAFF.

V usage is TRBV5-6 and J usage is TRBJ1-1; no clear D. This CDR3 spans 13 amino acids. CDR1 and CDR2 from the germline V gene are SGHDT and YYEEEE. The V end lost 2 bases, the J end lost 8 bases, and 13 bases lay between the germline ends. The CDR3 region has the DNA TGTGCCAGCAGCTTTATGGGTGGGAACGAAGCTTTCTTT. Amino acids: CASSFMGGNEAFF.

V and J are TRBV2 and TRBJ1-2, with D tentatively TRBD1 (5 bases). CDR3 length: 12 amino acids. The germline CDR1 and CDR2 sequences are SNHLY and FYNNEI. V shed 3 bases and J shed 7 bases, with 9 bases lying between them. DNA for the CDR3: TGTGCCAGCAGTGATCGGGGGGTTGGCTACACCTTC. Protein: CASSDRGVGYTF.

CDR3 amino acids: CASSPDGGGGQPQHF. As DNA, the CDR3 is TGTGCCAGCTCACCAGATGGGGGGGGTGGTCAGCCCCAGCATTTT. This chain uses TRBV18 with TRBJ1-5, with D possibly matching TRBD1 (5 bases). Trimming pared 2 bases from V and 6 bases from J, leaving 14 bases between. The germline CDR1 and CDR2 sequences are KGHSH and LQKENI. The CDR3 runs to 15 residues.

This clone showed up just once. The chain employs TRBV5-1 and TRBJ2-1, with 15 bases lining up with TRBD2. Germline CDR1 SGHRS, CDR2 YFSETQ. The CDR3 is 14 amino acids. Germline trimming cut 3 bases from V and 10 bases from J; bases unmatched to any gene: 2. CDR3 residues: CASSSGTSGGEQFF. The CDR3 DNA is TGCGCCAGCAGCTCCGGGACTAGCGGGGGGGAGCAGTTCTTC. The entire variable domain, with the rest obtained from reference TRBV5-1 and TRBJ2-1, is as follows: KAGVTQTPRYLIKTRGQQVTLSCSPISGHRSVSWYQQTPGQGLQFLFEYFSETQRNKGNFPGRFSGRQFSNSRSEMNVSTLELGDSALYLCASSSGTSGGEQFFGPGTRLTVL.

V is TRBV28 and J is TRBJ2-7; no clear D. CDR3 length: 15 residues. Germline V lookup: CDR1 MDHEN, CDR2 SYDVKM. Trimming cost V 6 bases and J 1 base, with 16 bases left between them. The CDR3 DNA is TGTGCCAGCAGCCCCCCCTGGGCGGCTTCCTACGAGCAGTACTTC. This gives the protein CASSPPWAASYEQYF. Together with reference TRBV28 and TRBJ2-7, the CDR3 gives the full variable domain: DVKVTQSSRYLVKRTGEKVFLECVQDMDHENMFWYRQDPGLGLRLIYFSYDVKMKEKGDIPEGYSVSREKKERFSLILESASTNQTSMYLCASSPPWAASYEQYFGPGTRLTVT.

This chain links TRBV19 with TRBJ1-5; TRBD1 is a possible D gene (5 bases). CDR1 and CDR2 from the germline V gene are LNHDA and SQIVND (reference sequence). The V and J ends lost 5 bases and 3 bases respectively, with 17 bases between them. The CDR3 length is 16 residues. CDR3 in DNA: TGTGCCAGTAGTCCCCTTTCCGGGGCCCTCAATCAGCCCCAGCATTTT. Protein product: CASSPLSGALNQPQHF.

Only one count was recorded for this clone. The chain uses TRBV5-8 and TRBJ1-5, with unresolved D. V was trimmed by 0 bases and J by 3 bases, leaving 10 bases between them. From germline, CDR1 is SGHTS and CDR2 YDEGEE. The CDR3 contains 15 residues. The CDR3 DNA sequence: TGTGCCAGCAGCTTGGCCGGGCTCGCCAATCAGCCCCAGCATTTT. It encodes CASSLAGLANQPQHF.

V usage is TRBV7-9 and J usage is TRBJ2-5; unclear D gene. V was pared by 7 bases and J by 2 bases, with 11 bases between. The germline V gene encodes CDR1 SEHNR and CDR2 FQNEAQ (reference sequence). This CDR3 comprises 13 residues. The CDR3 spells CASTRLAQETQYF. The CDR3 DNA reads as TGTGCCAGCACCCGATTGGCACAAGAGACCCAGTACTTC. Full variable domain (rest looked up from reference TRBV7-9 and TRBJ2-5): DTGVSQNPRHKITKRGQNVTFRCDPISEHNRLYWYRQTLGQGPEFLTYFQNEAQLEKSRLLSDRFSAERPKGSFSTLEIQRTEQGDSAMYLCASTRLAQETQYFGPGTRLLVL.

This chain connects TRBV9 to TRBJ1-2; D is possibly TRBD1 (5 bases). Germline V gene sequence: CDR1 SGDLS, CDR2 YYNGEE. Trimming left V 4 bases short and J 0 bases short, with 10 bases between. CDR3 length: 14 amino acids. As DNA, the CDR3 is TGTGCCAGCAGCCGGGGCAGTGCTAACTATGGCTACACCTTC. Its translation: CASSRGSANYGYTF.

The chain recombines TRBV5-6 with TRBJ2-3; D remains unclear. CDR1 and CDR2 from the germline V gene are SGHDT and YYEEEE. Trimming pared 4 bases from V and 2 bases from J, leaving 11 bases between. The CDR3 contains 14 residues. The CDR3 loop reads CASSRGEITDTQYF. The CDR3 DNA follows: TGTGCCAGCAGCCGTGGTGAGATCACAGATACGCAGTATTTT.

CDR3 protein: CASSPSGNRILAYEQYF. The CDR3, as DNA: TGTGCCAGCAGCCCATCCGGAAACAGGATCCTCGCCTACGAGCAGTACTTC. This chain joins TRBV7-9 and TRBJ2-7, with a weak D call TRBD1 (5 bases). The germline gives CDR1 SEHNR, CDR2 FQNEAQ (reference sequence). This CDR3 is 17 amino acids long. With 5 bases removed from V and 2 bases from J, the gap between germline ends came to 22 bases.

The chain recombines TRBV7-9 with TRBJ1-2; D ambiguous. Germline V lookup: CDR1 SEHNR, CDR2 FQNEAQ (reference sequence). Trimming took 3 bases from V and 5 from J, leaving 16 bases between them. This CDR3 is 15 amino acids long. This CDR3 is CASSFLDLGRYGYTF. The CDR3 DNA sequence: TGTGCCAGCAGCTTTCTAGACTTAGGTAGATATGGCTACACCTTC.

The chain combines TRBV5-1 with TRBJ2-5; 10 nucleotides agree with TRBD1. The trim removed 4 bases at V and 4 bases at J, leaving 19 bases unmatched. This CDR3 is 19 amino acids long. CDR1 and CDR2 from the germline V gene are SGHRS and YFSETQ. The CDR3 DNA follows: TGCGCCAGCAGCCGTGCCAAGACAGGGGGCGCGACTCAGGTAGAGACCCAGTACTTC. Protein sequence: CASSRAKTGGATQVETQYF.

This clone was counted a single time. V gene TRBV11-2 combines with J gene TRBJ2-7; TRBD2 aligns across 8 bases. Germline lookup yields CDR1 SGHAT and CDR2 FQNNGV. The CDR3 is made up of 16 amino acids. Trimming took 6 bases from V and 3 from J; bases not matched to a gene: 13. The CDR3 here is CASRSISGIEGYEQYF. As DNA, the CDR3 is TGTGCCAGCAGATCGATTAGCGGGATAGAGGGCTACGAGCAGTACTTC. The full variable domain, completed using reference TRBV11-2 and TRBJ2-7, is EAGVAQSPRYKIIEKRQSVAFWCNPISGHATLYWYQQILGQGPKLLIQFQNNGVVDDSQLPKDRFSAERLKGVDSTLKIQPAKLEDSAVYLCASRSISGIEGYEQYFGPGTRLTVT.

This clone was counted a few times. This chain uses TRBV25-1 with TRBJ2-1, with D perhaps matching TRBD2 (6 bases). This CDR3 is built from 15 residues. Between the trimmed V and J ends, which lost 3 bases and 5 bases, there was a span of 14 bases. Germline loops: CDR1 MGHDK, CDR2 SYGVNS. The CDR3 nucleotides are TGTGCCAGCAGTGAGCTCGTTAGCGGCCACAATGAGCAGTTCTTC. It translates to CASSELVSGHNEQFF.

The rearrangement joins TRBV5-8 to TRBJ2-2, with 9 bases matching TRBD2. Trimming removed 4 bases from V and 5 bases from J; junction bases left unmatched: 9. Per germline, CDR1 SGHTS and CDR2 YDEGEE. This CDR3 is 16 amino acids long. Here the CDR3 reads CASSRTSAPGTGELFF. The CDR3 DNA follows: TGTGCCAGCAGCCGGACTAGCGCGCCGGGAACCGGGGAGCTGTTTTTT.

The chain has TRBV7-6 and TRBJ2-5; no firm D call. V lost 1 base to trimming and J lost 3 bases, with 6 bases between them. Germline assignment: CDR1 SGHVS and CDR2 FNYEAQ. The length of the CDR3 is 13 residues. CDR3 sequence reads: CASSLGGKETQYF. In DNA, the CDR3 is TGTGCCAGCAGCTTAGGGGGAAAAGAGACCCAGTACTTC. Full variable domain (rest looked up from reference TRBV7-6 and TRBJ2-5): GAGVSQSPRYKVTKRGQDVALRCDPISGHVSLYWYRQALGQGPEFLTYFNYEAQQDKSGLPNDRFSAERPEGSISTLTIQRTEQRDSAMYRCASSLGGKETQYFGPGTRLLVL.

V usage is TRBV6-1 and J usage is TRBJ2-3, with D unclear. In germline, CDR1 is MNHNS, CDR2 SASEGT. This CDR3 has 14 residues. V was clipped by 4 bases and J by 0 bases, with 8 bases between them. The CDR3 nucleotides read TGTGCCAGCAGTGTTGACAAAAGCACAGATACGCAGTATTTT. Encoded protein: CASSVDKSTDTQYF.